The 32 T cell receptor beta chains below were found in one sample sequenced in a study of blood T cell repertoires in COVID-19. Sequenced by immunoSEQ multiplex PCR; TCRdb stores in-frame clones only, minus some. The profile shows 100,000 to 120,000 clones, 85% of them singletons. The material sequenced was peripheral blood. All receptors derive from a human donor in a cohort sampled during active COVID-19.

V is TRBV11-2 and J is TRBJ1-6; 10 nucleotides agree with TRBD1. V gave up 5 bases and J gave up 6 bases; unmatched junction bases: 4. Germline CDR1 and CDR2: SGHAT and FQNNGV. The length of the CDR3 is 15 residues. The CDR3 spells CASSRGQGSNSPLHF. CDR3 nucleotide sequence: TGTGCCAGCAGCAGGGGACAGGGGTCTAATTCACCCCTCCACTTT.

V is TRBV11-1 and J is TRBJ2-7; TRBD1 matches at 7 bases. V was pared by 5 bases and J by 2 bases, with 6 bases of the junction left unmatched. The CDR3 runs 14 residues. CDR1 is SGHAT, CDR2 FQDESV, per germline (reference sequence). This chain's CDR3 is CASSKEGAAYEQYF. The CDR3 DNA follows: TGTGCCAGCAGCAAAGAGGGGGCTGCCTACGAGCAGTACTTC.

The CDR3 is CASSPLNTEAFF. The CDR3 nucleotides are TGTGCCAGCTCACCCTTGAACACTGAAGCTTTCTTT. V is TRBV18 and J is TRBJ1-1; no definite D call. The CDR3 is made up of 12 amino acids. Germline-derived CDR1 and CDR2 are KGHSH and LQKENI. Trimming pared 3 bases from V and 0 bases from J, leaving 2 bases between.

The chain employs TRBV29-1 and TRBJ2-5; 9 positions match TRBD1. Germline V lookup: CDR1 SQVTM, CDR2 ANQGSEA. CDR3 length: 16 amino acids. J lost 2 bases, V lost 4 bases, and 11 bases had no gene match. The DNA of the CDR3 is TGCAGCGTTGGTAGGACCGGGACAGGGATACAAGAGACCCAGTACTTC. Translating it yields CSVGRTGTGIQETQYF.

For this clone: Relative to the germline gene, one junction end is altered; a read error may explain this. V usage is TRBV2 and J usage is TRBJ2-2; TRBD1 matches 7 bases. The CDR3 sequence is 16 residues long. Germline V gene sequence: CDR1 SNHLY, CDR2 FYNNEI. This CDR3 reads CASSSGLTGNAGELFF. The CDR3 DNA sequence: TGTGCCAGCAGTTCGGGCCTGACAGGGAACGCCGGGGAGCTGTTTTTT.

V gene TRBV6-5 combines with J gene TRBJ1-2; 12 nucleotides match TRBD1. CDR3 size: 14 residues. Germline V CDR1 and CDR2: MNHEY, SVGAGI. V lost 6 bases to trimming and J lost 4 bases; unmatched junction nucleotides: 3. The CDR3 spells CASRGTGGIYGYTF. For the CDR3, the DNA is TGTGCCAGCAGGGGGACAGGGGGCATCTATGGCTACACCTTC.

The chain couples TRBV7-9 to TRBJ2-1, with 8 bases lining up with TRBD1. Trimming at V came to 5 bases and at J to 7 bases, leaving 7 bases not matched to a gene. The germline V gene encodes CDR1 SEHNR and CDR2 FQNEAQ (reference sequence). The CDR3 runs to 14 residues. The CDR3: CASSPWTGTNEQFF. For the CDR3, the DNA is TGTGCCAGCAGCCCTTGGACAGGGACGAATGAGCAGTTCTTC. Based on the CDR3 plus reference TRBV7-9 and TRBJ2-1, the full variable domain is DTGVSQNPRHKITKRGQNVTFRCDPISEHNRLYWYRQTLGQGPEFLTYFQNEAQLEKSRLLSDRFSAERPKGSFSTLEIQRTEQGDSAMYLCASSPWTGTNEQFFGPGTRLTVL.

The gene calls are TRBV6-2 or TRBV6-3 and TRBJ2-7, with TRBD2 as a possible D gene (6 bases). The V end was cut by 5 bases, the J end by 1 base, with 12 bases between. Per germline, CDR1 MNHEY and CDR2 SVGEGT. The CDR3 extends over 14 amino acids. The CDR3 is CASSPGTYSYEQYF. The CDR3 DNA is TGTGCCAGCAGTCCGGGGACTTATTCCTACGAGCAGTACTTC.

The chain joins TRBV6-5 to TRBJ1-1; D possibly corresponds to TRBD1 (6 bases). The CDR3 is 15 amino acids. Germline V lookup: CDR1 MNHEY, CDR2 SVGAGI. Trimming took off 6 bases at V and 1 base at J, with 15 bases between the two ends. In DNA form, the CDR3 reads TGTGCCAGCAGGGGGGCTGGGTGGACGAACACTGAAGCTTTCTTT. Its translation is CASRGAGWTNTEAFF.

The chain uses TRBV30 and TRBJ1-1, with unresolved D. Germline V gene lookup returns CDR1 GTSNPN and CDR2 SVGIG (reference sequence). The CDR3 is 14 residues long. Trimming pared 2 bases from V and 1 base from J, leaving 11 bases between. The CDR3 DNA sequence: TGTGCCTGGAGTAGACGGGTAGGGAACACTGAAGCTTTCTTT. It is translated as CAWSRRVGNTEAFF.

The J gene is TRBJ2-3, the V gene TRBV4-1; 11 nucleotides agree with TRBD2. CDR1 is MGHRA, CDR2 YSYEKL, per germline. With V trimmed by 3 bases and J by 3 bases, 8 bases remained unmatched. The CDR3 spans 17 residues. CDR3 protein: CASSHSPGLAVTDTQYF. Written as DNA, the CDR3 is TGCGCCAGCAGCCATTCACCGGGACTAGCGGTTACAGATACGCAGTATTTT.

V gene TRBV5-1 combines with J gene TRBJ2-2; D is unclear. CDR3 length equals 14 residues. The ends were cut back, 4 bases at V and 8 bases at J, with 15 bases in the middle. Germline CDR1 SGHRS, CDR2 YFSETQ. The CDR3 nucleotides are TGCGCCAGCAGCCGAGATACGACTGTGGGGGAGCTGTTTTTT. Its protein product is CASSRDTTVGELFF.

J is TRBJ2-1 and V is TRBV19, with D possibly matching TRBD1 (6 bases). This CDR3 region has 17 residues. Germline V CDR1 and CDR2: LNHDA, SQIVND (reference sequence). V lost 4 bases, J lost 6 bases, and 22 bases lay in between. Here the CDR3 DNA reads TGTGCCAGTAGTAAACTAGAATGGGCAGGGGCCCTCAATGAGCAGTTCTTC. Amino acid sequence: CASSKLEWAGALNEQFF. Supplemented by reference TRBV19 and TRBJ2-1, the full variable domain reads DGGITQSPKYLFRKEGQNVTLSCEQNLNHDAMYWYRQDPGQGLRLIYYSQIVNDFQKGDIAEGYSVSREKKESFPLTVTSAQKNPTAFYLCASSKLEWAGALNEQFFGPGTRLTVL.

V and J are TRBV27 and TRBJ2-5; D gene unclear. The CDR3 totals 15 residues. Germline V gives CDR1 MNHEY, CDR2 SMNVEV (reference sequence). V was cut by 2 bases and J by 0 bases, with 10 bases left in between. CDR3 sequence (DNA): TGTGCCAGCAGTTTACTTCCGCAGGACCAAGAGACCCAGTACTTC. Its protein is CASSLLPQDQETQYF.

This rearrangement joins TRBV29-1 to TRBJ1-1, with D perhaps TRBD1 (5 bases). V was shortened by 1 base and J by 10 bases, with 10 bases between the two germline ends. Germline V gene lookup returns CDR1 SQVTM and CDR2 ANQGSEA. The CDR3 has 11 residues. CDR3 bases: TGCAGCGTTGAAGGGGGCCCCCGAGCTTTCTTT. As protein: CSVEGGPRAFF.

This sequence joins TRBV7-2 and TRBJ2-1, with 14 bases identical to TRBD2. The CDR3 has 16 amino acids. Trimming took 5 bases from V and 4 from J; bases not matched to a gene: 4. The germline gives CDR1 SGHTA, CDR2 FQGNSA. The CDR3 here is CASSPGLAGAYNEQFF. The CDR3 DNA reads as TGTGCCAGCAGCCCGGGACTAGCGGGGGCTTACAATGAGCAGTTCTTC.

CDR3 DNA: TGTGCCAGCAACCGGGACAGGGAAATCGGGGAGCTGTTTTTT. This gives the protein CASNRDREIGELFF. V gene TRBV6-5 combines with J gene TRBJ2-2, with 9 positions matching TRBD1. Germline values: CDR1 MNHEY, CDR2 SVGAGI. Losses at the gene ends were 7 bases for V and 7 bases for J; bases not matched to a gene: 7. This CDR3 comprises 14 residues.

The chain joins TRBV3-1 (or the pseudogene TRBV3-2) to TRBJ2-5, with D maybe TRBD2 (6 bases). The CDR3 has 20 residues. Germline loops: CDR1 LGHDT, CDR2 YNNKEL (reference sequence). Trimming took off 9 bases at V and 2 bases at J, with 34 bases between the two ends. The DNA of the CDR3 is TGTGCCAGTCAAGGCGGGTCTACACGGGAGTCCTCTCCCTATCAAGAGACCCAGTACTTC. Its protein is CASQGGSTRESSPYQETQYF.

This chain uses TRBV6-5 with TRBJ1-5; D is unresolved. The germline V gene encodes CDR1 MNHEY and CDR2 SVGAGI. The CDR3 has 15 residues. The V gene lost 6 bases and the J gene lost 0 bases, with 12 bases spanning the gap. CDR3 in DNA: TGTGCCAGCAGAACCCGGGAAAATAGCAATCAGCCCCAGCATTTT. Amino acids: CASRTRENSNQPQHF.

The chain recombines TRBV19 with TRBJ1-4; 7 bases are shared with TRBD1. Germline V CDR1 and CDR2: LNHDA, SQIVND (reference sequence). CDR3 length: 15 residues. After removal of 3 bases from V and 7 bases from J, the junction contained 8 bases not matched to a gene. This CDR3 is CASSIDREVGEKLFF. CDR3 bases: TGTGCCAGTAGTATCGACAGGGAGGTCGGTGAAAAACTGTTTTTT.

The chain carries TRBV18 and TRBJ1-2, with TRBD1 identical over 8 bases. The V gene end was trimmed by 3 bases and the J gene end by 4 bases; junction bases not matched to a gene: 4. The V gene's germline CDR1 is KGHSH and CDR2 LQKENI. CDR3 length: 14 amino acids. The CDR3 sequence: CASSPLGQAYGYTF. CDR3 in DNA: TGTGCCAGCTCACCCCTGGGACAGGCCTATGGCTACACCTTC.

This sequence joins TRBV28 and TRBJ2-3, with D perhaps matching TRBD1 (5 bases). V lost 6 bases, J lost 3 bases, and 28 bases lay in between. The CDR3 is 19 amino acids. Germline V gene data show CDR1 as MDHEN and CDR2 as SYDVKM. Written as DNA, the CDR3 is TGTGCCAGCAGCACAAAGACCCCAACAGGAGAAACAGATACAGATACGCAGTATTTT. It specifies CASSTKTPTGETDTDTQYF.

This chain connects TRBV6-6 to TRBJ1-1; maybe TRBD1 (6 bases). CDR3 size: 14 residues. V lost 2 bases and J 1 base, leaving 8 bases between the germline ends. The germline CDR1 and CDR2 sequences are MNHNY and SVGAGI (reference sequence). This CDR3 reads CASSYTTGNTEAFF. The DNA of the CDR3 is TGTGCCAGCAGTTACACGACAGGGAACACTGAAGCTTTCTTT.

A note on this clone: The sample holds other DNA sequences that translate to the same CDR3. This chain uses TRBV7-2 with TRBJ1-2; the D gene is possibly TRBD1 (6 bases). In germline, CDR1 is SGHTA, CDR2 FQGNSA. The CDR3 runs 13 residues. V was shortened by 5 bases and J by 5 bases, with 12 bases between the two germline ends. The CDR3 nucleotides read TGTGCCAGCAGCCCTACAGGGAATTATGGCTACACCTTC. This translates into CASSPTGNYGYTF.

The chain uses TRBV20-1 and TRBJ2-1; 12 positions match TRBD2. From germline, CDR1 is DFQATT and CDR2 SNEGSKA (reference sequence). Germline trimming cut 3 bases from V and 8 bases from J; bases unmatched to any gene: 8. CDR3 length: 15 residues. CDR3 bases: TGCAGTGCTAGTCGGCTAGCGGGGGGGTATGATGAGCAGTTCTTC. Protein: CSASRLAGGYDEQFF.

The chain has TRBV9 and TRBJ2-7; maybe TRBD2 (6 bases). CDR3 length: 16 amino acids. The germline CDR1 and CDR2 sequences are SGDLS and YYNGEE. Trimming cost V 0 bases and J 8 bases, with 21 bases left between them. CDR3 in amino acids: CASSVGTIGGPAKQYF. The DNA of the CDR3 is TGTGCCAGCAGCGTAGGGACCATCGGGGGACCAGCCAAGCAGTACTTC.

The J gene is TRBJ2-3, the V gene TRBV5-1; TRBD2 agrees at 12 bases. The CDR3 sequence is 16 residues long. The germline V gene has CDR1 SGHRS and CDR2 YFSETQ. Trimming at V came to 4 bases and at J to 6 bases, leaving 9 bases not matched to a gene. The CDR3 protein is CASSQLAGGQGDTQYF. For the CDR3, the DNA is TGCGCCAGCAGCCAACTAGCGGGGGGCCAAGGGGATACGCAGTATTTT.

This chain joins TRBV19 and TRBJ1-5, with a tentative D call TRBD1 (5 bases). CDR3 length: 15 amino acids. Germline CDR1 is LNHDA and CDR2 is SQIVND (reference sequence). Trimming left V 10 bases short and J 1 base short, with 17 bases between. The CDR3 DNA reads as TGTGCCACGCAGGGCTTACTGGGAAGCAATCAGCCCCAGCATTTT. Residues: CATQGLLGSNQPQHF.

V is TRBV9 and J is TRBJ2-3, with TRBD2 matching 14 bases. The V gene's germline CDR1 is SGDLS and CDR2 YYNGEE. V gave up 0 bases and J gave up 6 bases; unmatched junction bases: 15. This CDR3 has 20 amino acids. The CDR3 DNA reads TGTGCCAGCAGCGTAGAGGGCGGGACTAGCGGGGGCTCACCTCGGGATACGCAGTATTTT. Translating it yields CASSVEGGTSGGSPRDTQYF.

The V gene is TRBV5-8, the J gene TRBJ2-7; 8 nucleotides match TRBD2. CDR3 length: 16 amino acids. The germline gives CDR1 SGHTS, CDR2 YDEGEE. V dropped 4 bases and J dropped 7; count of bases not matched to a gene: 16. CDR3 in amino acids: CASSLVWTSPTGEQYF. CDR3 coding DNA: TGTGCCAGCAGCCTGGTCTGGACTAGCCCAACTGGGGAGCAGTACTTC.

The gene calls are TRBV6-5 and TRBJ1-1; possibly TRBD1 for D (5 bases). Germline V gene data show CDR1 as MNHEY and CDR2 as SVGAGI. This CDR3 spans 11 amino acids. V was cut by 7 bases and J by 4 bases, with 7 bases left in between. The CDR3 sequence is CASKRGTEAFF. CDR3 in DNA: TGTGCCAGCAAAAGGGGCACTGAAGCTTTCTTT.

The rearrangement joins TRBV28 to TRBJ2-1; unclear D gene. The CDR3 totals 12 residues. V shed 4 bases and J shed 9 bases, with 10 bases lying between them. CDR1 is MDHEN and CDR2 is SYDVKM in the germline V gene. CDR3 loop: CASSSSRPEQFF. DNA of the CDR3: TGTGCCAGCAGTTCCTCCCGTCCTGAGCAGTTCTTC.